Here is one T cell receptor beta chain with its context. Its target is unknown. The data were taken from a study of cytomegalovirus exposure and HLA in healthy donors. Primers included in the PCR were 60 Vbeta and 13 Jbeta primers. Only in-frame clones appear in the TCRdb table, and some are missing; sequencing was by immunoSEQ multiplex PCR. The sample lists 65,000 to 75,000 clones, roughly 65% occurring once. Overall study findings and caveats: TCR beta V- and J-gene trimming, according to a later analysis, was linked to a missense DCLRE1C variant.

The CDR3 runs to 15 residues. Germline V gene lookup returns CDR1 SGHNT and CDR2 YENEEA. Trimming at V came to 0 bases and at J to 4 bases, leaving 6 bases not matched to a gene. This chain links TRBV11-3 with TRBJ2-7, with 7 bases lining up with TRBD1. This clonotype originated in a woman aged 25 to 39 in good health and CMV-seronegative. The specimen was PBMCs. The CDR3 region is CASSLDNDRDYEQYF. The CDR3 DNA follows: TGTGCCAGCAGCTTAGATAATGACAGGGATTACGAGCAGTACTTC.